Listed here are 4 T cell receptor beta chains from one sample, sequenced in a study of cytomegalovirus exposure and HLA in healthy donors. Libraries were prepared by immunoSEQ multiplex PCR; TCRdb keeps only in-frame clonotypes and omits some of them. Among about 250,000 clones listed, more than 85% were seen once. The sequenced material came from PBMCs. Receptor source: a man aged 18 to 30 in good health and CMV-seropositive.

In its sample, this clone was seen once. The chain is built from TRBV7-6 and TRBJ1-1, with D unclear. In germline, CDR1 is SGHVS, CDR2 FNYEAQ. Trimming took off 2 bases at V and 4 bases at J, with 11 bases between the two ends. The CDR3 spans 14 residues. The CDR3 coding sequence is TGTGCCAGCAGCTTATTTCAGAAATTCACTGAAGCTTTCTTT. Protein sequence: CASSLFQKFTEAFF.

The chain has TRBV9 and TRBJ2-3; D uncertain. Germline CDR1 reads SGDLS; CDR2 reads YYNGEE. There are 15 residues in the CDR3. With 4 bases removed from V and 1 base from J, the gap between germline ends came to 13 bases. The chain's CDR3 is CASSPGYPGTDTQYF. For the CDR3, the DNA is TGTGCCAGCAGCCCCGGGTACCCTGGCACAGATACGCAGTATTTT. Together with reference TRBV9 and TRBJ2-3, the CDR3 gives the full variable domain: DSGVTQTPKHLITATGQRVTLRCSPRSGDLSVYWYQQSLDQGLQFLIQYYNGEERAKGNILERFSAQQFPDLHSELNLSSLELGDSALYFCASSPGYPGTDTQYFGPGTRLTVL.

The rearrangement uses TRBV28 and TRBJ2-7, with 8 bases identical to TRBD1. CDR3 length equals 14 residues. The V gene's germline CDR1 is MDHEN and CDR2 SYDVKM. V trimming: 6 bases; J trimming: 2 bases; junction bases outside the gene matches: 6. The CDR3 reads CASSPPGGTYEQYF. Written as DNA, the CDR3 is TGTGCCAGCAGCCCCCCAGGGGGCACCTACGAGCAGTACTTC.

The genes are TRBV5-1 and TRBJ2-2, with D unresolved. The CDR3 totals 12 residues. Germline assignment: CDR1 SGHRS and CDR2 YFSETQ. V dropped 6 bases and J dropped 1 base, with 4 bases sitting between them. DNA for the CDR3: TGCGCCAGCAAACAGAACACCGGGGAGCTGTTTTTT. It specifies CASKQNTGELFF.